This T cell receptor beta chain was captured in a study of T cells in Graves' hyperthyroidism and ophthalmopathy. CDR1 and CDR2 from the germline V gene are DFQATT and SNEGSKA (reference sequence). The CDR3 runs 15 residues. This clonotype was seen a single time. The antigen is not known. Since a much larger clone is just one base distant, this may be a read error. Regions amplified from RNA transcripts were the TCR beta CDR3 regions. First-round RT-PCR of the TCR CDR3 relied on the HTBI primer set. In TCRdb, the multiplex PCR reads were re-called with MiXCR into one record per CDR3 protein. The table includes over 700,000 distinct CDR3 sequences, 30% to 40% detected once. Uncontrolled infection, other autoimmune disease, pregnancy and lactation each barred patients from inclusion. PBMCs were collected from a roughly 9.7 ml volume of fresh peripheral blood. Findings and limits, study-wide: The authors' 13 V-J model separated ophthalmopathy from stable hyperthyroidism. Within blood appeared most thyroid clonotypes that had expanded above 0.001.

V gene TRBV20-1 combines with J gene TRBJ2-7; 7 bases agree with TRBD1. The source material was blood. The sequence was collected from a woman aged 40 to 50 with Graves' hyperthyroidism. CDR3: CGARDLQGQMTEQYF. Here the CDR3 DNA reads TGCGGTGCTAGAGATCTCCAGGGACAGATGACCGAGCAGTACTTC.